One sample yielded the 7 T cell receptor beta chains listed below, sequenced in a study of cytomegalovirus exposure and HLA in healthy donors. In the PCR, 60 Vbeta and 13 Jbeta primers were used. Data came from immunoSEQ multiplex PCR; TCRdb stores just in-frame clones and leaves some out. The sample yields some 91,000 clones, about 68% seen once. The specimen was PBMCs. Source of these receptors: a human donor in good health.

This chain uses TRBV5-5 with TRBJ1-5, with TRBD1 matching 9 bases. The junction had 10 bases not matched to a gene; V was cut back by 1 base and J by 8 bases. There are 16 residues in the CDR3. Per germline, CDR1 SGHKS and CDR2 YYEKEE (reference sequence). The CDR3 protein is CASSLSPDRGFEPQHF. The CDR3 DNA reads as TGTGCCAGCAGCTTGAGTCCCGACAGGGGGTTCGAGCCCCAGCATTTT.

The V and J genes are TRBV11-3 and TRBJ1-6, with D possibly matching TRBD1 (5 bases). The germline V gene has CDR1 SGHNT and CDR2 YENEEA. The CDR3 loop spans 14 amino acids. V was shortened by 3 bases and J by 8 bases, with 11 bases between the two germline ends. The CDR3 bases are TGTGCCAGCAGCTTTGCCCGGGGGTATTCACCCCTCCACTTT. Translation gives CASSFARGYSPLHF.

The chain couples TRBV5-1 to TRBJ1-2; no reliable D call. The length of the CDR3 is 11 residues. In germline, CDR1 is SGHRS, CDR2 YFSETQ. Between the trimmed V and J ends, which lost 7 bases and 4 bases, there was a span of 8 bases. The CDR3 DNA follows: TGCGCCAGCGCGGAGTCCTATGGCTACACCTTC. Residues: CASAESYGYTF.

The chain couples TRBV2 to TRBJ1-1; no clear D gene. Germline CDR1 and CDR2: SNHLY and FYNNEI. This CDR3 has 14 amino acids. V was shortened by 2 bases and J by 3 bases, with 10 bases between the two germline ends. CDR3 residues: CASSERGMDTEAFF. CDR3 in DNA: TGTGCCAGCAGTGAAAGAGGGATGGACACTGAAGCTTTCTTT.

This clone was counted between two and nine times. J is TRBJ2-5 and V is TRBV5-6; maybe TRBD2 (5 bases). Trimming cost V 0 bases and J 4 bases, with 10 bases left between them. The CDR3 has 14 residues. CDR1 and CDR2 from the germline V gene are SGHDT and YYEEEE. Written as DNA, the CDR3 is TGTGCCAGCAGCTTGGTGCGGACTGGAGAGACCCAGTACTTC. This translates into CASSLVRTGETQYF.

The chain uses TRBV5-1 and TRBJ2-3; 10 nucleotides align to TRBD1. CDR3 length equals 16 residues. CDR1 is SGHRS, CDR2 YFSETQ, per germline. J gave up 3 bases and V 4 bases, and 8 bases lay outside the gene matches. The CDR3 DNA follows: TGCGCCAGCAGCAACCGACAGGGGGCGCGTACAGATACGCAGTATTTT. It encodes CASSNRQGARTDTQYF.

This clone was seen more than once but under ten times. Other DNA sequences in the sample encode the same CDR3. V and J are TRBV9 and TRBJ1-1, with TRBD1 as a possible D gene (5 bases). Germline V CDR1 and CDR2: SGDLS, YYNGEE. The CDR3 is 14 amino acids. Trimming removed 0 bases at V and 4 bases at J, with 10 bases between. CDR3: CASSVGGVFTEAFF. The CDR3 DNA follows: TGTGCCAGCAGCGTAGGGGGGGTATTCACTGAAGCTTTCTTT.